Each of the 25 T cell receptor beta chains below was sequenced from the same sample in a study of blood T cell repertoires in COVID-19. This table comes from immunoSEQ multiplex PCR, and its TCRdb copy is limited to in-frame clones, with some not included. The sample contains 400,000 or so clones, over 75% of which appear only once. Specimen: peripheral blood. The receptors stem from a middle-aged woman with COVID-19, enrolled during active disease.

The genes are TRBV3-1 (or the pseudogene TRBV3-2) and TRBJ2-7; maybe TRBD2 (6 bases). This CDR3 spans 15 amino acids. CDR1 is LGHDT and CDR2 is YNNKEL in the germline V gene (reference sequence). Trimming left V 1 base short and J 7 bases short, with 17 bases between. CDR3 residues: CASSQGMEGRREQYF. CDR3 DNA sequence: TGTGCCAGCAGCCAAGGAATGGAGGGGAGACGGGAGCAGTACTTC.

The table lists this clone with a count of one. The CDR3 spells CASSALQGRVDEAFF. CDR3 nucleotide sequence: TGCGCCAGCAGCGCCCTACAGGGAAGGGTTGATGAAGCTTTCTTT. The rearrangement uses TRBV4-3 and TRBJ1-1; D is perhaps TRBD1 (6 bases). Germline CDR1 and CDR2: LGHNA and YSLEER. The CDR3 spans 15 residues. V lost 5 bases and J lost 7, with 20 bases in between.

The gene calls are TRBV28 and TRBJ1-1, with 7 nucleotides matching TRBD1. This CDR3 region has 14 residues. Germline CDR1 reads MDHEN; CDR2 reads SYDVKM. V lost 6 bases to trimming and J lost 7 bases; unmatched junction nucleotides: 11. CDR3 sequence reads: CASSSDFNRGEAFF. The CDR3 nucleotides are TGTGCCAGCAGCTCAGACTTTAACAGGGGTGAAGCTTTCTTT.

V usage is TRBV6-5 and J usage is TRBJ2-7; no definite D call. CDR3 length equals 14 residues. V was cut by 5 bases and J by 0 bases, with 11 bases left in between. From germline, CDR1 is MNHEY and CDR2 SVGAGI. CDR3 nucleotides: TGTGCCAGCAGTAGTAGAGGAAGCTCCTACGAGCAGTACTTC. Translated: CASSSRGSSYEQYF.

This sequence joins TRBV28 and TRBJ1-5; 7 bases line up with TRBD1. CDR1 is MDHEN, CDR2 SYDVKM, per germline. The length of the CDR3 is 15 residues. After removal of 5 bases from V and 6 bases from J, the junction contained 10 bases not matched to a gene. DNA of the CDR3: TGTGCCAGCAGTCTCCAAGGGGGCGGGGCTCAGCCCCAGCATTTT. Protein: CASSLQGGGAQPQHF.

The chain uses TRBV19 and TRBJ1-2, with 8 positions matching TRBD1. Trimming removed 6 bases from V and 7 bases from J; junction bases left unmatched: 4. The germline gives CDR1 LNHDA, CDR2 SQIVND (reference sequence). The CDR3 totals 12 residues. This CDR3 reads CASSGQGGGYTF. The CDR3 DNA follows: TGTGCCAGTAGCGGACAGGGAGGTGGCTACACCTTC.

The chain recombines TRBV2 with TRBJ2-5, with 7 bases matching TRBD2. The J segment lost 4 bases and the V segment lost 8 bases, leaving 7 bases of the junction unmatched. The germline gives CDR1 SNHLY, CDR2 FYNNEI. The CDR3 loop spans 13 amino acids. As DNA, the CDR3 is TGTGCCAGCCAGGGAGGGAATCTAGAGACCCAGTACTTC. Its protein product is CASQGGNLETQYF.

The chain is built from TRBV7-2 and TRBJ2-2; 8 bases align to TRBD1. Germline CDR1 is SGHTA and CDR2 is FQGNSA. The V gene end was trimmed by 5 bases and the J gene end by 8 bases; junction bases not matched to a gene: 13. The CDR3 sequence is 16 residues long. The CDR3 DNA reads TGTGCCAGCAGCACCCGAACCGACAGGGGCTCGGGGGAGCTGTTTTTT. Residues: CASSTRTDRGSGELFF.

The chain uses TRBV30 and TRBJ1-2; D uncertain. Trimming pared 5 bases from V and 8 bases from J, leaving 12 bases between. This CDR3 contains 11 residues. The germline V gene has CDR1 GTSNPN and CDR2 SVGIG (reference sequence). CDR3 nucleotides: TGTGCCTGGGACGAAGGAGCAGGCTACACCTTC. It codes for CAWDEGAGYTF.

This chain connects TRBV9 to TRBJ1-4; D may be TRBD1 (5 bases). Trimming removed 4 bases at V and 4 bases at J, with 17 bases between. This CDR3 spans 16 amino acids. Germline CDR1 reads SGDLS; CDR2 reads YYNGEE. The CDR3 loop is CASSLGPQVHNEKLFF. CDR3 DNA sequence: TGTGCCAGCAGCCTCGGCCCACAGGTTCATAATGAAAAACTGTTTTTT. The whole variable domain, remainder taken from reference TRBV9 and TRBJ1-4, is DSGVTQTPKHLITATGQRVTLRCSPRSGDLSVYWYQQSLDQGLQFLIQYYNGEERAKGNILERFSAQQFPDLHSELNLSSLELGDSALYFCASSLGPQVHNEKLFFGSGTQLSVL.

V and J are TRBV6-5 and TRBJ1-3; TRBD1 aligns across 7 bases. CDR1 is MNHEY and CDR2 is SVGAGI in the germline V gene. The CDR3 loop spans 13 amino acids. V trimming: 10 bases; J trimming: 2 bases; junction bases outside the gene matches: 5. CDR3 in amino acids: CATLTGTGNTIYF. Here the CDR3 DNA reads TGTGCCACCCTGACAGGGACTGGAAACACCATATATTTT.

V and J are TRBV28 and TRBJ1-1; perhaps TRBD1 as D (5 bases). V was shortened by 5 bases and J by 4 bases, with 20 bases between the two germline ends. Germline loops: CDR1 MDHEN, CDR2 SYDVKM. The CDR3 is 16 residues long. CDR3 region: CASSPNWGGLSTEAFF. The CDR3 region has the DNA TGTGCCAGCAGTCCCAATTGGGGGGGTCTGAGCACTGAAGCTTTCTTT.

Points on this clone: Distinct nucleotide sequences in the sample also encode this CDR3. This chain uses TRBV7-3 with TRBJ2-3, with 9 bases that match TRBD2. The V and J ends lost 5 bases and 0 bases, in that order; junction bases with no gene match: 3. CDR1 is SGHTA and CDR2 is FQGTGA in the germline V gene. CDR3 length equals 15 residues. The CDR3 sequence is CASSRAGGSTDTQYF. CDR3 nucleotide sequence: TGTGCCAGCAGCCGAGCGGGGGGTAGCACAGATACGCAGTATTTT.

The chain links TRBV11-2 to TRBJ2-3; 9 bases agree with TRBD2. The CDR3 is made up of 17 amino acids. CDR1 and CDR2 (germline): SGHAT, FQNNGV. Trimming cost V 1 base and J 4 bases; bases outside gene matches: 9. CDR3 in amino acids: CASSLVWGGGASDTQYF. In DNA, the CDR3 is TGTGCCAGCAGCTTAGTTTGGGGCGGGGGGGCCTCAGATACGCAGTATTTT.

V usage is TRBV7-8 and J usage is TRBJ2-5; 11 positions agree with TRBD2. The V segment lost 7 bases and the J segment 5 bases; nucleotides outside the gene matches: 9. Germline CDR1 and CDR2: SGHVS and FQNEAQ. The CDR3 totals 15 residues. Written as DNA, the CDR3 is TGTGCCAGCAAGATCATAGCGGGGGGGCCGGAGACCCAGTACTTC. Translation: CASKIIAGGPETQYF.

This clone was found once. This chain links TRBV7-2 with TRBJ1-4; 12 bases line up with TRBD1. V gave up 5 bases and J gave up 8 bases; unmatched junction bases: 9. The CDR3 length is 16 residues. Germline V CDR1 and CDR2: SGHTA, FQGNSA. CDR3 sequence: CASSPGQGATREKLFF. CDR3 in DNA: TGTGCCAGCAGCCCGGGACAGGGGGCGACGAGGGAAAAACTGTTTTTT.

This rearrangement joins TRBV30 to TRBJ2-5; a weak D match, TRBD1 (5 bases). Germline assignment: CDR1 GTSNPN and CDR2 SVGIG (reference sequence). The CDR3 is 16 residues long. The ends were cut back, 2 bases at V and 5 bases at J, with 21 bases in the middle. In DNA, the CDR3 is TGTGCCTGGAGTAGTAATCTGCAGGGTGTATGGGAGACCCAGTACTTC. Amino acid sequence: CAWSSNLQGVWETQYF.

The genes are TRBV18 and TRBJ1-2, with 7 bases that match TRBD1. Germline trimming cut 0 bases from V and 4 bases from J; bases unmatched to any gene: 2. The germline V gene has CDR1 KGHSH and CDR2 LQKENI. The CDR3 loop spans 14 amino acids. CDR3 sequence reads: CASSPPRQGYGYTF. CDR3 DNA sequence: TGTGCCAGCTCACCACCCCGACAGGGCTATGGCTACACCTTC.

The V and J genes are TRBV30 and TRBJ1-3, with D maybe TRBD1 (5 bases). CDR3 length: 13 amino acids. Per germline, CDR1 GTSNPN and CDR2 SVGIG (reference sequence). The ends were cut back, 6 bases at V and 0 bases at J, with 9 bases in the middle. The CDR3 spells CACRGGSGNTIYF. In DNA, the CDR3 is TGTGCCTGCCGGGGGGGCTCTGGAAACACCATATATTTT.

This clone occurred a few times. The J gene is TRBJ2-3, the V gene TRBV3-1 (or the pseudogene TRBV3-2); TRBD2 might be the D (6 bases). The CDR3 is 16 amino acids. The V gene lost 4 bases and the J gene lost 1 base, with 15 bases spanning the gap. Per germline, CDR1 LGHDT and CDR2 YNNKEL (reference sequence). DNA of the CDR3: TGTGCCAGCAGCCTACCAGACTGGGGGGGCACAGATACGCAGTATTTT. Its protein is CASSLPDWGGTDTQYF.

The V call is TRBV6-1, the J call TRBJ2-7, with TRBD2 matching over 9 bases. This CDR3 is built from 17 residues. Germline V gene data show CDR1 as MNHNS and CDR2 as SASEGT. V shed 0 bases, J shed 4 bases, and the junction held 10 bases outside the gene matches. The CDR3 region has the DNA TGTGCCAGCAGTGAAGCTATGGGCGGGAGGGCTATGTACGAGCAGTACTTC. Protein product: CASSEAMGGRAMYEQYF.

This sequence joins TRBV28 and TRBJ1-1; 7 bases align to TRBD1. J gave up 4 bases and V 5 bases, and 1 base lay outside the gene matches. Germline assignment: CDR1 MDHEN and CDR2 SYDVKM. The CDR3 contains 12 residues. CDR3 DNA sequence: TGTGCCAGCAGTACAGGGGTCACTGAAGCTTTCTTT. As protein: CASSTGVTEAFF.

The chain recombines TRBV28 with TRBJ2-7; TRBD1 agrees at 7 bases. V shed 2 bases, J shed 4 bases, and the junction held 2 bases outside the gene matches. The CDR3 consists of 13 residues. Germline V gene sequence: CDR1 MDHEN, CDR2 SYDVKM. CDR3 sequence: CASSLEGAYEQYF. Written as DNA, the CDR3 is TGTGCCAGCAGTTTAGAGGGGGCTTACGAGCAGTACTTC.

The V and J genes are TRBV10-3 and TRBJ2-1, with 9 bases that match TRBD1. Trimming removed 2 bases from V and 5 bases from J; junction bases left unmatched: 7. The CDR3 totals 16 residues. The germline CDR1 and CDR2 sequences are ENHRY and SYGVKD. The CDR3 region has the DNA TGTGCCATCAGTGAGCCACAGGGACAGGGACACAATGAGCAGTTCTTC. Translated, it gives CAISEPQGQGHNEQFF.

This chain joins TRBV3-1 (or the pseudogene TRBV3-2) and TRBJ1-1, with a tentative D call TRBD1 (6 bases). There are 15 residues in the CDR3. V lost 1 base and J 4 bases, leaving 13 bases between the germline ends. Germline V CDR1 and CDR2: LGHDT, YNNKEL (reference sequence). CDR3 DNA sequence: TGTGCCAGCAGCCAAGGGCTGGGGGCTCGCACTGAAGCTTTCTTT. Protein product: CASSQGLGARTEAFF.